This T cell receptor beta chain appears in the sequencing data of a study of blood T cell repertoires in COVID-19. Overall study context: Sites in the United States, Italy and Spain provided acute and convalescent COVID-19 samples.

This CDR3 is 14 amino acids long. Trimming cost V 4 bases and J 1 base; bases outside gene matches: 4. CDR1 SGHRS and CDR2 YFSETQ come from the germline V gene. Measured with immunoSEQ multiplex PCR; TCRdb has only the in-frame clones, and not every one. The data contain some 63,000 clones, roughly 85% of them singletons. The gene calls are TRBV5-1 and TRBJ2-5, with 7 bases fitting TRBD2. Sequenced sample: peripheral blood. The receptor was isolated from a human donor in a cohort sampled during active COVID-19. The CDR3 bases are TGCGCCAGCAGCCTGGGGACTACCCAAGAGACCCAGTACTTC. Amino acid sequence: CASSLGTTQETQYF. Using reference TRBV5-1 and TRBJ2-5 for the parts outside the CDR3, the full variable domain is KAGVTQTPRYLIKTRGQQVTLSCSPISGHRSVSWYQQTPGQGLQFLFEYFSETQRNKGNFPGRFSGRQFSNSRSEMNVSTLELGDSALYLCASSLGTTQETQYFGPGTRLLVL.